These 18 T cell receptor beta chains were sequenced from one sample in a study of T cells in Graves' hyperthyroidism and ophthalmopathy. TCR beta CDR3 sequences were amplified from RNA transcripts. First-round RT-PCR of the TCR CDR3 relied on the HTBI primer set. Each CDR3 protein is one row after TCRdb ran MiXCR on the multiplex PCR reads. The sample contains 300,000 to 500,000 distinct CDR3 sequences, more than 12% of which appear only once. The sample comprised blood. The receptors stem from a woman in her twenties or thirties with Graves' hyperthyroidism.

This clonotype was recorded a few times. The chain has TRBV4-1 and TRBJ1-2; maybe TRBD1 (6 bases). The germline gives CDR1 MGHRA, CDR2 YSYEKL. CDR3 length equals 15 residues. V was pared by 4 bases and J by 4 bases, with 16 bases between. The CDR3 sequence: CASSPVEGVGYGYTF. CDR3 in DNA: TGCGCCAGCAGCCCGGTCGAGGGGGTTGGCTATGGCTACACCTTC.

This clonotype occurred many times. The V call is TRBV28, the J call TRBJ1-4; possible D gene TRBD1, 6 bases. The V gene lost 7 bases and the J gene lost 1 base, with 13 bases spanning the gap. Germline V gives CDR1 MDHEN, CDR2 SYDVKM. This CDR3 region has 15 residues. The CDR3 loop reads CASKRGPVTNEKLFF. The CDR3 DNA sequence: TGTGCCAGCAAGCGGGGGCCGGTAACTAATGAAAAACTGTTTTTT.

This clonotype was counted between two and nine times. The chain carries TRBV28 and TRBJ2-7, with TRBD1 as a possible D gene (6 bases). Trimming pared 5 bases from V and 3 bases from J, leaving 14 bases between. The CDR3 length is 14 residues. Germline V gene sequence: CDR1 MDHEN, CDR2 SYDVKM. CDR3 region: CASSIGTLLYEQYF. The DNA for the CDR3 is TGTGCCAGCAGTATCGGGACACTTCTCTACGAGCAGTACTTC.

As for this clonotype: A much larger clone lies a single base off, so this may be a read error. This chain uses TRBV12-3 or TRBV12-4 with TRBJ1-1; D uncertain. The CDR3 length is 13 residues. CDR3 DNA: TGTGCCAACAGTTTGATGTGGAACACTGAAGCTTTCTTT. It yields the protein CANSLMWNTEAFF.

The chain combines TRBV5-1 with TRBJ2-6, with D maybe TRBD1 (5 bases). Germline CDR1 reads SGHRS; CDR2 reads YFSETQ. V was pared by 3 bases and J by 0 bases, with 13 bases between. The CDR3 totals 17 residues. The CDR3 nucleotides are TGCGCCAGCAGCTGGAGTGGGGCCAGCTCTGGGGCCAACGTCCTGACTTTC. It yields the protein CASSWSGASSGANVLTF.

In its sample, this clonotype was seen many times. This chain joins TRBV12-3 or TRBV12-4 and TRBJ2-7; 11 bases are shared with TRBD2. CDR3 size: 14 residues. Germline trimming cut 3 bases from V and 10 bases from J; bases unmatched to any gene: 8. CDR3 amino acids: CASSFRTGLAEQYF. The CDR3 DNA follows: TGTGCCAGCAGTTTCAGAACGGGACTAGCGGAACAGTACTTC.

Many counts were recorded for this clonotype. The chain has TRBV2 and TRBJ2-7, with TRBD2 identical over 7 bases. The CDR3 is 16 residues long. Per the germline V gene, CDR1 is SNHLY and CDR2 is FYNNEI. With 7 bases clipped from V and 3 bases from J, the junction kept 15 bases outside the gene matches. CDR3 sequence: CASTRPGGESIYEQYF. The CDR3, as DNA: TGTGCCAGCACCCGGCCGGGGGGAGAGTCAATCTACGAGCAGTACTTC.

This clonotype was counted at least ten times. The CDR3 loop reads CSAQAGANVLTF. In DNA form, the CDR3 reads TGCAGCGCTCAGGCTGGGGCCAACGTCCTGACTTTC. This chain joins TRBV29-1 and TRBJ2-6; D not resolved. Trimming stripped 7 bases from V and 2 bases from J, with 6 bases between. Germline CDR1 and CDR2: SQVTM and ANQGSEA. CDR3 length: 12 amino acids.

This clonotype was counted many times. The chain uses TRBV29-1 and TRBJ2-5, with TRBD1 matching 7 bases. This CDR3 is built from 13 residues. Germline trimming cut 7 bases from V and 5 bases from J; bases unmatched to any gene: 10. The germline V gene encodes CDR1 SQVTM and CDR2 ANQGSEA. In nucleotides, the CDR3 is TGCAGCGGAAAGACAGGGCCTAGGGAGACCCAGTACTTC. Its protein product is CSGKTGPRETQYF.

The chain joins TRBV5-8 to TRBJ2-7; TRBD1 agrees at 9 bases. Trimming removed 5 bases from V and 2 bases from J; junction bases left unmatched: 8. Per the germline V gene, CDR1 is SGHTS and CDR2 is YDEGEE. This CDR3 is built from 15 residues. Here the CDR3 DNA reads TGTGCCAGCAGACAAGCCGGGGACAGGGCCTACGAGCAGTACTTC. Translation: CASRQAGDRAYEQYF.

This rearrangement joins TRBV20-1 to TRBJ2-7, with 9 bases fitting TRBD1. CDR3 size: 14 residues. CDR1 is DFQATT and CDR2 is SNEGSKA in the germline V gene (reference sequence). The J segment lost 2 bases and the V segment lost 3 bases, leaving 5 bases of the junction unmatched. CDR3 bases: TGCAGTGCTAGTCCCGGGACAGGGCCCTACGAGCAGTACTTC. It translates to CSASPGTGPYEQYF.

V and J are TRBV3-1 and TRBJ2-3; TRBD2 matches at 8 bases. CDR1 is LGHDT, CDR2 YNNKEL, per germline (reference sequence). The CDR3 loop spans 16 amino acids. V lost 2 bases to trimming and J lost 7 bases; unmatched junction nucleotides: 11. CDR3 coding DNA: TGTGCCAGCAGCCAAATTCCTTCGCGGGAGGCATATACGCAGTATTTT. Its translation is CASSQIPSREAYTQYF.

This clonotype has a count of ten or more. The rearrangement uses TRBV6-2 or TRBV6-3 and TRBJ2-3; 7 nucleotides agree with TRBD2. The CDR3 is 17 residues long. Germline lookup yields CDR1 MNHEY and CDR2 SVGEGT. Germline trimming cut 5 bases from V and 1 base from J; bases unmatched to any gene: 12. The CDR3 reads CASSPHATSDGTDTQYF. As DNA, the CDR3 is TGTGCCAGCAGTCCCCACGCCACTAGCGATGGCACAGATACGCAGTATTTT.

This clonotype was recorded at least ten times. V is TRBV20-1 and J is TRBJ2-1; D remains ambiguous. The ends were cut back, 1 base at V and 0 bases at J, with 4 bases in the middle. The CDR3 has 13 residues. CDR1 is DFQATT and CDR2 is SNEGSKA in the germline V gene (reference sequence). DNA for the CDR3: TGCAGTGCTAGAGGGTACTCCTACAATGAGCAGTTCTTC. This sequence encodes CSARGYSYNEQFF.

This clonotype came up many times. This chain uses TRBV7-8 with TRBJ2-3; TRBD2 agrees at 13 bases. The germline V gene encodes CDR1 SGHVS and CDR2 FQNEAQ. The CDR3 sequence is 18 residues long. After removal of 7 bases from V and 0 bases from J, the junction contained 10 bases not matched to a gene. CDR3 amino acids: CASTELAGGAASTDTQYF. In nucleotides, the CDR3 is TGTGCCAGCACCGAACTAGCGGGAGGGGCTGCTAGCACAGATACGCAGTATTTT. The whole variable domain, remainder taken from reference TRBV7-8 and TRBJ2-3, is GAGVSQSPRYKVAKRGQDVALRCDPISGHVSLFWYQQALGQGPEFLTYFQNEAQLDKSGLPSDRFFAERPEGSVSTLKIQRTQQEDSAVYLCASTELAGGAASTDTQYFGPGTRLTVL.

This clonotype was observed many times. The chain has TRBV27 and TRBJ2-7; unclear D gene. Germline-derived CDR1 and CDR2 are MNHEY and SMNVEV (reference sequence). The CDR3 spans 15 residues. V dropped 6 bases and J dropped 2 bases, with 17 bases sitting between them. The CDR3 DNA reads as TGTGCCAGCAGCCGATCTCAAGGGCCCGCCTACGAGCAGTACTTC. It yields the protein CASSRSQGPAYEQYF.

This clonotype was detected only a few times. This sequence joins TRBV20-1 and TRBJ2-5; D is perhaps TRBD1 or TRBD2 (5 bases each). The CDR3 totals 15 residues. Germline V gene sequence: CDR1 DFQATT, CDR2 SNEGSKA (reference sequence). With 2 bases removed from V and 2 bases from J, the gap between germline ends came to 15 bases. The CDR3 loop reads CSARPRGTAQETQYF. The CDR3 bases are TGCAGTGCTAGACCCCGGGGCACAGCACAAGAGACCCAGTACTTC.

At least ten counts were recorded for this clonotype. The chain employs TRBV12-3 or TRBV12-4 and TRBJ1-5; D ambiguous. This CDR3 is 13 amino acids long. Trimming removed 0 bases from V and 5 bases from J, with 5 bases in between. The DNA for the CDR3 is TGTGCCAGCAGTTTAGCTGGATATCAGCCCCAGCATTTT. Amino acids: CASSLAGYQPQHF.